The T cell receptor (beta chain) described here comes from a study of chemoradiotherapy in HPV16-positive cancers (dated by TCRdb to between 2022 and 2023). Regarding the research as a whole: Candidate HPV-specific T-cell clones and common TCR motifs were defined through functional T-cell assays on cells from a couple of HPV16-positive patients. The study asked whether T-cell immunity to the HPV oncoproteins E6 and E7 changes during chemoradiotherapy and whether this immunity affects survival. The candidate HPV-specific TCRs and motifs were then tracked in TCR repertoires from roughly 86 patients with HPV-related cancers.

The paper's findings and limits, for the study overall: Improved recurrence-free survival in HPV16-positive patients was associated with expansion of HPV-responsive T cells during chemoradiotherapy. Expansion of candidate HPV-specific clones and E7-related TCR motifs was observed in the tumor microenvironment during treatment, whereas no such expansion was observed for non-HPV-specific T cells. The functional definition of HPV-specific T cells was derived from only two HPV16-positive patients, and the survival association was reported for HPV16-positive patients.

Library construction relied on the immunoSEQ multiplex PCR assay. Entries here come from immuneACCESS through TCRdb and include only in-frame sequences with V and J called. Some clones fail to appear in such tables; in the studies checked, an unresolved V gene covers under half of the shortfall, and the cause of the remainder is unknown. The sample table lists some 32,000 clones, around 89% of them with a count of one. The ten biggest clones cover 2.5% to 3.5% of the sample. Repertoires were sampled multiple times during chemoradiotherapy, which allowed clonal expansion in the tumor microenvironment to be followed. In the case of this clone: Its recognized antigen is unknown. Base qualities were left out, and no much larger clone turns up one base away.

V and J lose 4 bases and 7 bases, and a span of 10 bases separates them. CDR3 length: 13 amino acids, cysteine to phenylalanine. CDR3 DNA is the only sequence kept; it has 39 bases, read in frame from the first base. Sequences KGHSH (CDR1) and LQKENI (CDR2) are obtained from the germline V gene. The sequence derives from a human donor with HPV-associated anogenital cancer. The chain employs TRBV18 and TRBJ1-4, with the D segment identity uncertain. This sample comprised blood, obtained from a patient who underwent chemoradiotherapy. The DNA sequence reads TGTGCCAGCTCACTCAAGTCTGTTGAAAAACTGTTTTTT. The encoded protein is CASSLKSVEKLFF.